The T cell receptor (beta chain) described here comes from a study of T cell responses to AZD1222 COVID-19 vaccine. Study conclusions and caveats: Reportedly, close to half of spike-specific TCRs are directed against unmutated variant regions. Once two AZD1222 doses were given, Spike-specific TCR breadth and depth went up.

The sample holds a few counts of this clone. What it binds is unknown. Measured with immunoSEQ multiplex PCR; TCRdb has only the in-frame clones, and not every one. The sample records 110,000 to 150,000 clones, over 80% being singletons. The CDR3 extends over 12 amino acids. Germline values: CDR1 MNHEY, CDR2 SVGEGT. Trimming removed 0 bases from V and 2 bases from J, with 2 bases in between. The sequencing used peripheral blood, collected 28 days after the second AZD1222 dose. The chain combines TRBV6-2 or TRBV6-3 with TRBJ2-7; no firm D call. The clonotype originates from an adult who received the AZD1222 COVID-19 vaccine. The CDR3 DNA follows: TGTGCCAGCAGTTACTCACCCTACGAGCAGTACTTC. Protein sequence: CASSYSPYEQYF.